These 24 T cell receptor beta chains originate from one sample sequenced in a study of OX40 agonist ivuxolimab in advanced cancers. The assay was immunoSEQ multiplex PCR, and TCRdb's table has in-frame clones only and misses some. Seen here are 25,000 to 35,000 clones, about 74% observed once, and the top ten hold approximately 13%. The sample was CD4+ or CD8+ T cells sorted from blood, taken in a trial of the OX40 agonist ivuxolimab. The receptors stem from an adult with an advanced solid tumor such as melanoma, head and neck, liver or kidney cancer.

The chain couples TRBV18 to TRBJ1-1; TRBD1 agrees at 10 bases. This CDR3 has 15 amino acids. Losses at the gene ends were 4 bases for V and 2 bases for J; bases not matched to a gene: 4. Germline lookup yields CDR1 KGHSH and CDR2 LQKENI. The chain's CDR3 is CASSRETGGNTEAFF. CDR3 DNA: TGTGCCAGCTCACGAGAGACAGGGGGCAACACTGAAGCTTTCTTT.

The chain carries TRBV7-2 and TRBJ2-2, with 8 positions matching TRBD1. Germline trimming cut 5 bases from V and 6 bases from J; bases unmatched to any gene: 2. CDR3 length equals 13 residues. Germline CDR1 and CDR2: SGHTA and FQGNSA. DNA of the CDR3: TGTGCCAGCAGCCCGACAGGGGCCGGGGAGCTGTTTTTT. Its translation is CASSPTGAGELFF.

This chain connects TRBV30 to TRBJ1-5, with a tentative D call TRBD1 (6 bases). The germline V and J ends were trimmed by 2 bases and 2 bases, with 13 bases remaining between them. Germline V gene lookup returns CDR1 GTSNPN and CDR2 SVGIG (reference sequence). The length of the CDR3 is 15 residues. Written as DNA, the CDR3 is TGTGCCTGGAGTAGGGGGGGCAGGGGCAATCAGCCCCAGCATTTT. Its protein product is CAWSRGGRGNQPQHF.

V usage is TRBV6-6 and J usage is TRBJ1-2; 9 positions match TRBD1. The CDR3 has 12 residues. Trimming cost V 11 bases and J 8 bases; bases outside gene matches: 9. CDR1 and CDR2 from the germline V gene are MNHNY and SVGAGI (reference sequence). The CDR3 DNA is TGTGCCGGCTGGGACAGGGCTGGCGGCTACACCTTC. It is translated as CAGWDRAGGYTF.

V is TRBV9 and J is TRBJ1-3, with D unresolved. This CDR3 has 12 amino acids. The germline V and J ends were trimmed by 0 bases and 7 bases, with 5 bases remaining between them. Looked up from germline, CDR1 is SGDLS and CDR2 is YYNGEE. CDR3 sequence (DNA): TGTGCCAGCAGCGTAGCTAGGAACACCATATATTTT. Translated: CASSVARNTIYF.

In nucleotides, the CDR3 is TGCGCCAGCAGCTTTGCGGATACGCAGTATTTT. Protein: CASSFADTQYF. The chain recombines TRBV5-1 with TRBJ2-3; D not resolved. Germline V CDR1 and CDR2: SGHRS, YFSETQ. The germline V and J ends were trimmed by 2 bases and 6 bases, with 4 bases remaining between them. The CDR3 spans 11 residues.

The DNA of the CDR3 is TGTGCCAGCAGCTTAGACACCTGGATGCAGTACTTC. Protein: CASSLDTWMQYF. V gene TRBV7-9 combines with J gene TRBJ2-7; D remains unclear. CDR3 length: 12 residues. The V end lost 1 base, the J end lost 9 bases, and 10 bases lay between the germline ends. Germline CDR1 and CDR2: SEHNR and FQNEAQ (reference sequence).

The V gene is TRBV7-9, the J gene TRBJ2-1; 13 bases are a match to TRBD2. After removal of 5 bases from V and 7 bases from J, the junction contained 5 bases not matched to a gene. The CDR3 contains 15 residues. Germline V gene sequence: CDR1 SEHNR, CDR2 FQNEAQ (reference sequence). The DNA for the CDR3 is TGTGCCAGCAGCCGGACTAGCGGGGGTATGAATGAGCAGTTCTTC. It yields the protein CASSRTSGGMNEQFF.

The chain links TRBV5-5 to TRBJ1-1; D call uncertain. Trimming cost V 5 bases and J 1 base, with 15 bases left between them. Germline V gene lookup returns CDR1 SGHKS and CDR2 YYEKEE (reference sequence). The CDR3 has 15 amino acids. CDR3 region: CASRWWSGANTEAFF. The CDR3 region has the DNA TGTGCCAGCAGATGGTGGTCGGGAGCGAACACTGAAGCTTTCTTT.

The chain carries TRBV19 and TRBJ1-2; possible D gene TRBD1, 6 bases. The germline V gene has CDR1 LNHDA and CDR2 SQIVND (reference sequence). This CDR3 comprises 13 residues. V lost 9 bases to trimming and J lost 7 bases, with 18 bases between them. Here the CDR3 reads CARLTSGDCGYTF. The CDR3 nucleotides read TGTGCCAGACTGACTTCAGGGGATTGTGGCTACACCTTC.

The chain employs TRBV7-9 and TRBJ2-7; D is uncertain. This CDR3 has 12 amino acids. CDR1 and CDR2 from the germline V gene are SEHNR and FQNEAQ (reference sequence). V shed 4 bases and J shed 2 bases, with 6 bases lying between them. The DNA of the CDR3 is TGTGCCAGCAGCTATGGAACCTACGAGCAGTACTTC. It translates to CASSYGTYEQYF.

The chain links TRBV4-1 to TRBJ2-2; 9 bases fit TRBD2. V shed 4 bases and J 1 base; nucleotides not matched to a gene: 4. CDR1 is MGHRA, CDR2 YSYEKL, per germline. The CDR3 contains 16 residues. CDR3 residues: CASSLWTSENTGELFF. DNA for the CDR3: TGCGCCAGCAGCCTTTGGACTAGCGAGAACACCGGGGAGCTGTTTTTT.

The chain joins TRBV21-1 to TRBJ2-7; TRBD2 reflects the table's D call only, with no check against the DNA. TRBV21-1 corresponds to a pseudogene. This CDR3 spans 15 amino acids. CDR3 coding DNA: TGTGCCAGCAGCAAACGGAGGACTAGCGCTTACGAGCAGTACGTC. This gives the protein CASSKRRTSAYEQYV.

J is TRBJ1-2 and V is TRBV2; 9 nucleotides line up with TRBD1. Looked up from germline, CDR1 is SNHLY and CDR2 is FYNNEI. V shed 6 bases, J shed 6 bases, and the junction held 14 bases outside the gene matches. The CDR3 length is 16 residues. The CDR3, as DNA: TGTGCCAGCAGCATGGACAGGGGAAGAGCGAGAGATGGCTACACCTTC. This sequence encodes CASSMDRGRARDGYTF.

The rearrangement links TRBV7-8 to TRBJ2-5; D gene unclear. CDR3 length: 12 residues. Germline V gives CDR1 SGHVS, CDR2 FQNEAQ. V lost 6 bases and J lost 6, with 11 bases in between. Here the CDR3 DNA reads TGTGCCAGCAGGGAAACCGGACAGACCCAGTACTTC. Its translation: CASRETGQTQYF.

The chain couples TRBV4-1 to TRBJ1-3, with D perhaps matching TRBD1 (5 bases). CDR1 is MGHRA and CDR2 is YSYEKL in the germline V gene. This CDR3 has 15 residues. The V end lost 1 base, the J end lost 0 bases, and 7 bases lay between the germline ends. CDR3 sequence reads: CASSQGGNSGNTIYF. CDR3 DNA: TGCGCCAGCAGCCAAGGGGGGAACTCTGGAAACACCATATATTTT.

The V gene is TRBV5-4, the J gene TRBJ2-4; 10 positions match TRBD1. The germline V gene encodes CDR1 SGHNT and CDR2 YYREEE (reference sequence). CDR3 length: 18 residues. Trimming took 3 bases from V and 1 from J; bases not matched to a gene: 10. This CDR3 is CASSYATGGESAKNIQYF. The CDR3, as DNA: TGTGCCAGCAGCTACGCGACAGGGGGCGAATCGGCCAAAAACATTCAGTACTTC.

The J gene is TRBJ1-4, the V gene TRBV2; a weak D match, TRBD1 (6 bases). Germline V gene sequence: CDR1 SNHLY, CDR2 FYNNEI. Trimming left V 6 bases short and J 5 bases short, with 10 bases between. The CDR3 has 13 amino acids. The CDR3, as DNA: TGTGCCAGCAGCCTGGACAGCAATGAAAAACTGTTTTTT. This sequence encodes CASSLDSNEKLFF.

This clone has a handful of counts. V and J are TRBV7-3 and TRBJ2-5, with TRBD2 identical over 7 bases. The trim removed 1 base at V and 1 base at J, leaving 6 bases unmatched. Per the germline V gene, CDR1 is SGHTA and CDR2 is FQGTGA. The CDR3 contains 16 residues. DNA of the CDR3: TGTGCCAGCAGCTTAAGGGGGGGAGATATCCAAGAGACCCAGTACTTC. This sequence encodes CASSLRGGDIQETQYF.

The chain links TRBV20-1 to TRBJ1-3; no clear D gene. Germline V gene lookup returns CDR1 DFQATT and CDR2 SNEGSKA (reference sequence). The V end was cut by 6 bases, the J end by 3 bases, with 6 bases between. The CDR3 loop spans 11 amino acids. CDR3 protein: CSAPRGNTIYF. The CDR3 DNA is TGCAGTGCCCCCCGTGGAAACACCATATATTTT.

The chain joins TRBV15 to TRBJ2-3; no clear D. V dropped 0 bases and J dropped 4 bases, with 8 bases sitting between them. Germline V lookup: CDR1 LNHNV, CDR2 YYDKDF (reference sequence). The CDR3 has 14 amino acids. The CDR3: CATSRDLPPDTQYF. CDR3 nucleotide sequence: TGTGCCACCAGCAGAGATCTCCCCCCAGATACGCAGTATTTT. The variable domain in full, completed from reference TRBV15 and TRBJ2-3, reads DAMVIQNPRYQVTQFGKPVTLSCSQTLNHNVMYWYQQKSSQAPKLLFHYYDKDFNNEADTPDNFQSRRPNTSFCFLDIRSPGLGDTAMYLCATSRDLPPDTQYFGPGTRLTVL.

About this clone: This same CDR3 is encoded by further DNA sequences in the sample. The chain carries TRBV2 and TRBJ1-5; D not certain. The germline V and J ends were trimmed by 2 bases and 2 bases, with 4 bases remaining between them. CDR1 SNHLY and CDR2 FYNNEI come from the germline V gene. CDR3 length: 13 residues. CDR3 sequence: CASSEIGNQPQHF. The CDR3 region has the DNA TGTGCCAGCAGTGAAATTGGCAATCAGCCCCAGCATTTT.

The J gene is TRBJ2-5, the V gene TRBV4-2; D is uncertain. The CDR3 runs to 13 residues. Germline lookup yields CDR1 LGHNA and CDR2 YNFKEQ. The germline V and J ends were trimmed by 1 base and 2 bases, with 5 bases remaining between them. The CDR3 here is CASSQGKQETQYF. CDR3 nucleotides: TGTGCCAGCAGCCAAGGGAAACAAGAGACCCAGTACTTC.

V and J are TRBV2 and TRBJ1-5; D is unclear. The CDR3 consists of 13 residues. With 6 bases removed from V and 4 bases from J, the gap between germline ends came to 10 bases. The germline V gene encodes CDR1 SNHLY and CDR2 FYNNEI. The CDR3 loop is CASRQTRNQPQHF. The CDR3 DNA sequence: TGTGCCAGCAGACAGACCAGAAATCAGCCCCAGCATTTT.